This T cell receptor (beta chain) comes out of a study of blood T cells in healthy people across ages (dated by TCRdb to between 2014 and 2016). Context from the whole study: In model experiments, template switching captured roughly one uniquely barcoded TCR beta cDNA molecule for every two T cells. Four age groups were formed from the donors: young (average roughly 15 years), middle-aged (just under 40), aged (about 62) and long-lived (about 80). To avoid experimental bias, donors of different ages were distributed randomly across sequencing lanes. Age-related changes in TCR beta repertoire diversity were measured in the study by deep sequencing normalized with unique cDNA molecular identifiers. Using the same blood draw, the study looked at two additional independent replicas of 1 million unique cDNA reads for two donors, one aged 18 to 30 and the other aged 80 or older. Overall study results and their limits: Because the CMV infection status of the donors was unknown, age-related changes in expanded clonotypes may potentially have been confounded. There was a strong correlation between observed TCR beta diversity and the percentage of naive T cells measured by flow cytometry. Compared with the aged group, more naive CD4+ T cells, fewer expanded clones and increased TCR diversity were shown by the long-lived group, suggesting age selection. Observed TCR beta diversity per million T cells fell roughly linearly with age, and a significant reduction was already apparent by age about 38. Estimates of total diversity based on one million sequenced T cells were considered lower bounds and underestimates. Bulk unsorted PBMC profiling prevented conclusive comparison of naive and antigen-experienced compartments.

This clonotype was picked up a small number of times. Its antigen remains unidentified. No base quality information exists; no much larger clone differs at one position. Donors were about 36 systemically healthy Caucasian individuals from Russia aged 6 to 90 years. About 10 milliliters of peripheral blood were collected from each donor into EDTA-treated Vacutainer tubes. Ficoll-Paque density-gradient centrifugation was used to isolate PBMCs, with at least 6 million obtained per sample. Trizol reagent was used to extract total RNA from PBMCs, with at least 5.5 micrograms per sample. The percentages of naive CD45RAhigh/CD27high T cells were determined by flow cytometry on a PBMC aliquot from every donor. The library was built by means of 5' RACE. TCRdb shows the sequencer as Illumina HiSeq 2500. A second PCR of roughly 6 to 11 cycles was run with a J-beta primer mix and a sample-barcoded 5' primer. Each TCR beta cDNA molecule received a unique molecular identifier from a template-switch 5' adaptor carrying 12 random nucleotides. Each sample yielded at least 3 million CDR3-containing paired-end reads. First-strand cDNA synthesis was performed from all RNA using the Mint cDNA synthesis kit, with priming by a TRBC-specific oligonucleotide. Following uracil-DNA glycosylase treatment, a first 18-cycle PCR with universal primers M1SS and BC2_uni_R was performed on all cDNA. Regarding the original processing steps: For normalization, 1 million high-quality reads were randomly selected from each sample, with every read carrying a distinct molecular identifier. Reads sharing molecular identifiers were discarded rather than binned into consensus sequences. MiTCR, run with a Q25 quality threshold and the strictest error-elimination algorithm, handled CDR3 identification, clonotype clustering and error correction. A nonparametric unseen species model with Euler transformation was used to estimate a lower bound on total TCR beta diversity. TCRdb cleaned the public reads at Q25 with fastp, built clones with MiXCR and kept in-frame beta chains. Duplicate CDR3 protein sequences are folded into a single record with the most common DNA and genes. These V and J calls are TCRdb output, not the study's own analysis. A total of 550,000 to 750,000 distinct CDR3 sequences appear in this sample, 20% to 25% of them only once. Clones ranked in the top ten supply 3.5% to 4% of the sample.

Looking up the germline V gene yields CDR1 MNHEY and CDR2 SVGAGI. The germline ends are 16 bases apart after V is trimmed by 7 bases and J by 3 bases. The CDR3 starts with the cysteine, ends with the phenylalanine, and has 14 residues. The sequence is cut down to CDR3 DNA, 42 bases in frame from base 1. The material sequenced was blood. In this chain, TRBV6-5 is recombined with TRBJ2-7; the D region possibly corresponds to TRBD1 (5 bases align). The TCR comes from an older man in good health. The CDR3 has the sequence CASIQDNFFYEQYF. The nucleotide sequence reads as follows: TGTGCCAGCATCCAGGACAACTTCTTCTACGAGCAGTACTTC.